What follows are 28 T cell receptor beta chains derived from one specimen sequenced in a study of blood T cells in healthy people across ages. A second PCR, run for 7 to 11 cycles, used a sample-barcoded 5' primer plus a J-beta primer mix. TCRdb used MiXCR to reprocess the 5' RACE reads, holding one entry per CDR3 protein. The sample consists of fewer than 700,000 distinct CDR3 sequences, around 43% of them appearing once. Sequencing was done on a sample of blood. Source of these receptors: an older man in good health.

This clonotype was counted ten times or more. The V gene is TRBV24-1, the J gene TRBJ2-1; 10 bases align to TRBD2. The J call may be mistaken, given a closer DNA end match to TRBJ2-7. This CDR3 is 18 amino acids long. The V gene's germline CDR1 is KGHDR and CDR2 SFDVKD. Here the CDR3 reads CATSDFLTSGNSYNEQYF. CDR3 nucleotides: TGTGCCACCAGTGATTTCCTAACTAGCGGGAACTCCTACAATGAGCAGTACTTC.

V usage is TRBV7-9 and J usage is TRBJ2-7, with TRBD2 as a possible D gene (6 bases). With 4 bases removed from V and 6 bases from J, the gap between germline ends came to 13 bases. CDR3 length: 13 residues. The germline CDR1 and CDR2 sequences are SEHNR and FQNEAQ (reference sequence). The CDR3 DNA is TGTGCCAGCAGCTCCACGGAGGGAGGCGAGCAGTACTTC. It codes for CASSSTEGGEQYF.

This chain links TRBV20-1 with TRBJ2-1; 9 bases fit TRBD2. The CDR3 loop spans 15 amino acids. V lost 1 base to trimming and J lost 4 bases; unmatched junction nucleotides: 5. The germline gives CDR1 DFQATT, CDR2 SNEGSKA (reference sequence). CDR3 sequence reads: CSARVSGSGYNEQFF. The CDR3 nucleotides are TGCAGTGCTAGAGTTAGCGGGAGTGGTTACAATGAGCAGTTCTTC.

This clonotype was counted between two and nine times. This chain links TRBV6-6 with TRBJ2-2; D call uncertain. V was pared by 3 bases and J by 1 base, with 3 bases between. Germline V gene lookup returns CDR1 MNHNY and CDR2 SVGAGI (reference sequence). CDR3 length equals 13 residues. The CDR3 sequence is CASSYQNTGELFF. CDR3 coding DNA: TGTGCCAGCAGTTATCAGAACACCGGGGAGCTGTTTTTT.

The chain couples TRBV5-5 to TRBJ2-1, with 10 bases identical to TRBD1. The CDR3 consists of 15 residues. Germline trimming cut 4 bases from V and 5 bases from J; bases unmatched to any gene: 6. Germline values: CDR1 SGHKS, CDR2 YYEKEE (reference sequence). CDR3 bases: TGTGCCAGCAGCAAGGGACAGGGGATAGACAATGAGCAGTTCTTC. Translating gives CASSKGQGIDNEQFF. Complete variable domain (other parts from reference TRBV5-5 and TRBJ2-1): DAGVTQSPTHLIKTRGQQVTLRCSPISGHKSVSWYQQVLGQGPQFIFQYYEKEERGRGNFPDRFSARQFPNYSSELNVNALLLGDSALYLCASSKGQGIDNEQFFGPGTRLTVL.

The table lists this clonotype with a few counts. The chain recombines TRBV10-3 with TRBJ2-1; 8 bases are shared with TRBD1. Germline assignment: CDR1 ENHRY and CDR2 SYGVKD. This CDR3 contains 14 residues. V shed 6 bases, J shed 6 bases, and the junction held 7 bases outside the gene matches. As DNA, the CDR3 is TGTGCCATCAGATCCACAGGGGGTTCCAATGAGCAGTTCTTC. This sequence encodes CAIRSTGGSNEQFF.

This clonotype has just a few counts. This chain uses TRBV27 with TRBJ2-1; the D gene is possibly TRBD2 (5 bases). This CDR3 comprises 13 residues. With 3 bases removed from V and 9 bases from J, the gap between germline ends came to 12 bases. In germline, CDR1 is MNHEY, CDR2 SMNVEV (reference sequence). CDR3 DNA sequence: TGTGCCAGCAGTTTTACCGGGATTTCTGAGCAGTTCTTC. Translated, it gives CASSFTGISEQFF.

The chain employs TRBV7-9 and TRBJ2-4; D may be TRBD1 (5 bases). Germline assignment: CDR1 SEHNR and CDR2 FQNEAQ (reference sequence). V was clipped by 5 bases and J by 6 bases, with 20 bases between them. CDR3 length: 16 amino acids. The CDR3 DNA sequence: TGTGCCAGCAGCCCAGGATCAGGGAATGGTAGAAACATTCAGTACTTC. Amino acids: CASSPGSGNGRNIQYF.

The chain links TRBV5-1 to TRBJ2-5; D possibly corresponds to TRBD2 (6 bases). The V end was cut by 4 bases, the J end by 3 bases, with 16 bases between. The CDR3 length is 15 residues. CDR1 and CDR2 from the germline V gene are SGHRS and YFSETQ. The CDR3 sequence: CASSGTTSKKETQYF. DNA of the CDR3: TGCGCCAGCAGCGGGACGACTAGTAAGAAAGAGACCCAGTACTTC.

V and J are TRBV10-3 and TRBJ2-3; D may correspond to TRBD1 or TRBD2 (6 bases each). CDR1 ENHRY and CDR2 SYGVKD come from the germline V gene. Trimming stripped 5 bases from V and 4 bases from J, with 16 bases between. The CDR3 consists of 15 residues. DNA of the CDR3: TGTGCCATCAGTCAAGGAGGGCAGGGGTCAGATACGCAGTATTTT. This gives the protein CAISQGGQGSDTQYF.

The chain uses TRBV5-1 and TRBJ2-7; 7 bases line up with TRBD2. The V and J ends lost 0 bases and 2 bases, in that order; junction bases with no gene match: 8. The germline V gene has CDR1 SGHRS and CDR2 YFSETQ. The CDR3 totals 16 residues. The DNA for the CDR3 is TGCGCCAGCAGCTTGGGGCTAGCGGCATCAGCCTACGAGCAGTACTTC. It specifies CASSLGLAASAYEQYF.

This rearrangement joins TRBV7-2 to TRBJ1-3; a weak D match, TRBD1 (6 bases). The CDR3 extends over 16 amino acids. The V and J ends lost 5 bases and 0 bases respectively, with 14 bases between them. Germline CDR1 reads SGHTA; CDR2 reads FQGNSA. The CDR3, as DNA: TGTGCCAGCAGCCTCCTATGGGACAACTCTGGAAACACCATATATTTT. This sequence encodes CASSLLWDNSGNTIYF.

The chain carries TRBV7-3 and TRBJ2-5, with TRBD2 identical over 8 bases. This CDR3 comprises 15 residues. J was trimmed by 0 bases and V by 5 bases; bases with no gene match: 5. Germline CDR1 SGHTA, CDR2 FQGTGA. Here the CDR3 DNA reads TGTGCCAGCAGCCGGGGGGGAACGAACCAAGAGACCCAGTACTTC. Its translation is CASSRGGTNQETQYF.

This clonotype was seen only a few times. J is TRBJ2-7 and V is TRBV4-2; D remains unclear. The V and J ends lost 1 base and 3 bases respectively, with 13 bases between them. CDR1 and CDR2 (germline): LGHNA, YNFKEQ. The CDR3 runs 15 residues. The CDR3 nucleotides read TGTGCCAGCAGCCAAGTAATAGAGAGAAACTACGAGCAGTACTTC. Translation gives CASSQVIERNYEQYF.

The chain employs TRBV5-4 and TRBJ2-7, with 7 bases identical to TRBD2. The CDR3 is made up of 14 amino acids. CDR1 and CDR2 (germline): SGHNT, YYREEE (reference sequence). V dropped 0 bases and J dropped 5; count of bases not matched to a gene: 5. CDR3 nucleotide sequence: TGTGCCAGCAGCTTGGCGCGGGGGAGGAACGAGCAGTACTTC. It encodes CASSLARGRNEQYF.

The gene calls are TRBV5-1 and TRBJ1-4, with D hard to call. The CDR3 extends over 14 amino acids. The V and J ends lost 4 bases and 8 bases respectively, with 15 bases between them. The germline V gene encodes CDR1 SGHRS and CDR2 YFSETQ. The CDR3 region is CASSPGLVDEKLFF. CDR3 bases: TGCGCCAGCAGCCCCGGACTGGTTGACGAAAAACTGTTTTTT.

As concerns this clonotype: A much larger clone is a single base away; this may be a read error. The rearrangement links TRBV7-2 to TRBJ2-3; a possible D gene is TRBD1 (6 bases). In germline, CDR1 is SGHTA, CDR2 FQGNSA. Trimming removed 7 bases at V and 6 bases at J, with 17 bases between. This CDR3 region has 14 residues. The CDR3 loop reads CASNTGTLKDTQYF. CDR3 nucleotide sequence: TGTGCCAGCAACACTGGGACATTGAAGGATACGCAGTATTTT.

This clonotype was observed a single time. This CDR3 reads CASSGSQRDKDTQYF. The CDR3 coding sequence is TGTGCCAGCAGCGGCAGCCAGAGGGACAAAGATACGCAGTATTTT. The chain couples TRBV7-8 to TRBJ2-3; D may be TRBD1 (6 bases). The CDR3 has 15 residues. The germline V gene has CDR1 SGHVS and CDR2 FQNEAQ. Trimming stripped 5 bases from V and 5 bases from J, with 17 bases between.

V is TRBV28 and J is TRBJ1-4; D unclear. The CDR3 is 15 residues long. Germline-derived CDR1 and CDR2 are MDHEN and SYDVKM. Trimming removed 2 bases at V and 9 bases at J, with 16 bases between. CDR3 loop: CASSLIPRTAKKLFF. Written as DNA, the CDR3 is TGTGCCAGCAGTTTAATCCCCCGGACCGCAAAAAAACTGTTTTTT. Full variable domain (remainder filled in from reference TRBV28 and TRBJ1-4): DVKVTQSSRYLVKRTGEKVFLECVQDMDHENMFWYRQDPGLGLRLIYFSYDVKMKEKGDIPEGYSVSREKKERFSLILESASTNQTSMYLCASSLIPRTAKKLFFGSGTQLSVL.

At least ten counts were recorded for this clonotype. J is TRBJ1-1 and V is TRBV6-2 or TRBV6-3; the D gene is possibly TRBD1 (5 bases). This CDR3 spans 16 amino acids. Germline V gives CDR1 MNHEY, CDR2 SVGEGT. The V gene lost 0 bases and the J gene lost 0 bases, with 11 bases spanning the gap. CDR3 loop: CASSYSMGQVNTEAFF. CDR3 bases: TGTGCCAGCAGTTACTCGATGGGGCAGGTGAACACTGAAGCTTTCTTT.

This clonotype has more than one count but fewer than ten. The chain employs TRBV4-3 and TRBJ2-7; maybe TRBD2 (6 bases). CDR1 is LGHNA and CDR2 is YSLEER in the germline V gene. The CDR3 sequence is 19 residues long. The V end was cut by 4 bases, the J end by 0 bases, with 25 bases between. The CDR3 nucleotides are TGCGCCAGCAGCCTCAAACTAGCTGTCGGAGCCTTTAGCTCCTACGAGCAGTACTTC. It yields the protein CASSLKLAVGAFSSYEQYF.

This clonotype was seen a few times. This rearrangement joins TRBV7-2 to TRBJ2-7, with 10 nucleotides matching TRBD2. Germline CDR1 SGHTA, CDR2 FQGNSA. The CDR3 has 16 amino acids. Unmatched junction bases numbered 16, after V lost 4 bases and J lost 10 bases. The CDR3 DNA reads TGTGCCAGCAGCTCCCAAGCACTAGCGGGGCTGGGTACCCAGTACTTC. This gives the protein CASSSQALAGLGTQYF.

Details on this clonotype: Since a much larger clone is just one base distant, this may be a read error. This chain connects TRBV29-1 to TRBJ2-3; D remains unclear. Trimming left V 7 bases short and J 6 bases short, with 11 bases between. This CDR3 has 11 residues. Per the germline V gene, CDR1 is SQVTM and CDR2 is ANQGSEA. This CDR3 reads CSGEVRDTQYF. CDR3 DNA: TGCAGCGGTGAGGTTAGGGATACGCAGTATTTT.

This clonotype showed up just a few times. This rearrangement joins TRBV28 to TRBJ2-4, with no clear D. V lost 7 bases and J lost 1, with 11 bases in between. The germline V gene has CDR1 MDHEN and CDR2 SYDVKM. The CDR3 runs 14 residues. Written as DNA, the CDR3 is TGTGCCAGCAACAGCCCAAGCGCCAAAAACATTCAGTACTTC. Amino acid sequence: CASNSPSAKNIQYF.

The chain uses TRBV29-1 and TRBJ2-5, with 11 bases lining up with TRBD1. Germline assignment: CDR1 SQVTM and CDR2 ANQGSEA. The CDR3 is 15 amino acids. V was clipped by 4 bases and J by 2 bases; unmatched bases: 6. In DNA form, the CDR3 reads TGCAGCGTTGCAGCAAGGGACAGGGGGCAAGAGACCCAGTACTTC. Translated, it gives CSVAARDRGQETQYF.

The chain combines TRBV9 with TRBJ1-2, with D possibly TRBD1 on 5 matching bases. Trimming shortened V by 4 bases and J by 0 bases, and 16 bases separated the two germline ends. Germline values: CDR1 SGDLS, CDR2 YYNGEE. The CDR3 loop spans 16 amino acids. This CDR3 reads CASSPRGGATNYGYTF. The CDR3 DNA sequence: TGTGCCAGCAGCCCCCGTGGGGGTGCGACTAACTATGGCTACACCTTC.

As to this clonotype: A much bigger clone sits one base away, suggesting this may be a read error. The V call is TRBV7-3, the J call TRBJ2-2; perhaps TRBD2 as D (6 bases). Per the germline V gene, CDR1 is SGHTA and CDR2 is FQGTGA. CDR3 length: 15 amino acids. The CDR3 protein is CAGSSGTSNTGELFF. The CDR3 DNA is TGTGCCGGCAGCTCCGGGACTTCCAACACCGGGGAGCTGTTTTTT.

This clonotype came up a few times. The J gene is TRBJ2-7, the V gene TRBV20-1; 10 bases fit TRBD2. CDR3 length equals 15 residues. With 0 bases clipped from V and 5 bases from J, the junction kept 7 bases outside the gene matches. The germline V gene encodes CDR1 DFQATT and CDR2 SNEGSKA (reference sequence). CDR3 sequence (DNA): TGCAGTGCTAGAGACCCAAGCGGGAGGGCACACGAGCAGTACTTC. This codes for CSARDPSGRAHEQYF.